Listed below are T cell receptor beta chains from one sample, sequenced in a study of blood T cell repertoires in COVID-19. TCRdb's table, derived via immunoSEQ multiplex PCR, lists solely in-frame clones and lacks some. The repertoire holds about 140,000 clones, approximately 86% seen once, with around 5% in the top ten. The sample consisted of peripheral blood. These receptors all come from a human donor in a cohort sampled during active COVID-19. Both conserved end residues are part of each CDR3. The order of the fields is D gene, J gene, clone size, V gene, CDR3 DNA, CDR3 protein. The D gene is left open where the match is weak. The size field is filled for only some rows; it gives once, few, many or a size class.

D gene: .
J gene: TRBJ1-1
clone size: .
V gene: TRBV28
CDR3 DNA: TGTGCCAGCAGTTTAGTAGGGGGAACTGAAGCTTTCTTT
CDR3 protein: CASSLVGGTEAFF

D gene: TRBD2
J gene: TRBJ2-5
clone size: .
V gene: TRBV2
CDR3 DNA: TGTGCCAGCAGTGGGCGGACTAGCGGGGACCAAGAGACCCAGTACTTC
CDR3 protein: CASSGRTSGDQETQYF

D gene: TRBD2
J gene: TRBJ2-1
clone size: .
V gene: TRBV28
CDR3 DNA: TGTGCCAGCAGTTTAGAGGGAGGGGACAATGAGCAGTTCTTC
CDR3 protein: CASSLEGGDNEQFF

D gene: TRBD2
J gene: TRBJ2-7
clone size: .
V gene: TRBV6-2/TRBV6-3
CDR3 DNA: TGTGCCAGCAGTTACGGACTAGGCCGCTCCTACGAGCAGTACTTC
CDR3 protein: CASSYGLGRSYEQYF

D gene: .
J gene: TRBJ1-2
clone size: .
V gene: TRBV28
CDR3 DNA: TGTGCCAGCAGTTTAGGCGGTCGGGTTTTTGGCTACACCTTC
CDR3 protein: CASSLGGRVFGYTF

D gene: TRBD2
J gene: TRBJ2-7
clone size: few
V gene: TRBV2
CDR3 DNA: TGTGCCAGCAGTGAAGAGAGGGTAGCGGGGGGGCCCTACGAGCAGTACTTC
CDR3 protein: CASSEERVAGGPYEQYF

D gene: .
J gene: TRBJ1-4
clone size: .
V gene: TRBV28
CDR3 DNA: TGTGCCAGCAGTTTAAGCGGGAATGAAAAACTGTTTTTT
CDR3 protein: CASSLSGNEKLFF

D gene: TRBD1
J gene: TRBJ2-7
clone size: .
V gene: TRBV2
CDR3 DNA: TGTGCCAGCAGAACTACAGGGGCCTACGAGCAGTACTTC
CDR3 protein: CASRTTGAYEQYF

D gene: TRBD2
J gene: TRBJ2-5
clone size: .
V gene: TRBV7-9
CDR3 DNA: TGTGCCAGCAGCTTGTTACTAGCGGAGACCCAGTACTTC
CDR3 protein: CASSLLLAETQYF

D gene: TRBD1
J gene: TRBJ1-3
clone size: .
V gene: TRBV5-1
CDR3 DNA: TGCGCCAGCAGCTTTCAGGGGGGCATAGCTGGAAACACCATATATTTT
CDR3 protein: CASSFQGGIAGNTIYF

D gene: .
J gene: TRBJ2-7
clone size: .
V gene: TRBV19
CDR3 DNA: TGTGCCAGTAGGGACAGACTTTACGAGCAGTACTTC
CDR3 protein: CASRDRLYEQYF

D gene: .
J gene: TRBJ1-2
clone size: .
V gene: TRBV5-1
CDR3 DNA: TGCGCCAGCAGCTTGAACGGTAGAGGTGAATATGGCTACACCTTC
CDR3 protein: CASSLNGRGEYGYTF

D gene: .
J gene: TRBJ1-5
clone size: .
V gene: TRBV15
CDR3 DNA: TGTGCCACCAGCAGAGATTGGGAAAGCAGGGGCAATCAGCCCCAGCATTTT
CDR3 protein: CATSRDWESRGNQPQHF

D gene: .
J gene: TRBJ1-2
clone size: .
V gene: TRBV5-1
CDR3 DNA: TGCGCCAGCAGAGGGGCGGTGACTAACTATGGCTACACCTTC
CDR3 protein: CASRGAVTNYGYTF

D gene: .
J gene: TRBJ1-6
clone size: few
V gene: TRBV28
CDR3 DNA: TGTGCCAGCACTCCGGGGGGCTTGGGGTATTCACCCCTCCACTTT
CDR3 protein: CASTPGGLGYSPLHF

D gene: .
J gene: TRBJ2-3
clone size: .
V gene: TRBV7-2
CDR3 DNA: TGTGCCAGCAGCTTAGTCGGGGGATACACAGATACGCAGTATTTT
CDR3 protein: CASSLVGGYTDTQYF

D gene: .
J gene: TRBJ2-4
clone size: .
V gene: TRBV6-1
CDR3 DNA: TGTGCCAGCAGTGAAGTTGCCACCCGGGGGACCAAAAACATTCAGTACTTC
CDR3 protein: CASSEVATRGTKNIQYF

D gene: TRBD1
J gene: TRBJ1-6
clone size: .
V gene: TRBV7-9
CDR3 DNA: TGTGCCAGCAGCCGGACAGGTGGTAATTCACCCCTCCACTTT
CDR3 protein: CASSRTGGNSPLHF

D gene: TRBD2
J gene: TRBJ2-1
clone size: once
V gene: TRBV7-9
CDR3 DNA: TGTGCCAGCAGCCCGCCTAGCGGGGGGGCCTACAATGAGCAGTTCTTC
CDR3 protein: CASSPPSGGAYNEQFF

D gene: .
J gene: TRBJ2-3
clone size: .
V gene: TRBV12-3/TRBV12-4
CDR3 DNA: TGTGCCAGCAGTTTCCTACCGAGAGATACGCAGTATTTT
CDR3 protein: CASSFLPRDTQYF